A selection of T cell receptor beta chains follows, all from one sample in a study of T cell changes during pregnancy in multiple sclerosis. Method: immunoSEQ multiplex PCR; TCRdb's copy keeps in-frame clones and lacks some. The sample includes about 39,000 clones, around four fifths of them seen just once. The sample consisted of CD4+ T cells from peripheral blood mononuclear cells, taken before pregnancy. These receptor sequences come from a female donor with multiple sclerosis, enrolled in a pregnancy study. CDR3s include the opening cysteine and the closing phenylalanine or tryptophan. The D gene is left open where the match is weak. Clone sizes are given selectively: once, few, many, or a class where the clone is expanded.

clone_size: .
v_call: TRBV19
d_call: .
cdr3_length: 14
j_call: TRBJ1-5
cdr3_aa: CATQRPQGYQPQHF
cdr3_nt: TGTGCCACTCAGAGACCTCAGGGTTATCAGCCCCAGCATTTT

clone_size: .
v_call: TRBV6-5
d_call: .
cdr3_length: 14
j_call: TRBJ2-3
cdr3_aa: CASTRWGGADTQYF
cdr3_nt: TGTGCCAGCACACGGTGGGGGGGCGCGGATACGCAGTATTTT

clone_size: .
v_call: TRBV6-1
d_call: TRBD1
cdr3_length: 15
j_call: TRBJ1-1
cdr3_aa: CASSAGQGWDTEAFF
cdr3_nt: TGTGCCAGCAGTGCCGGACAGGGGTGGGACACTGAAGCTTTCTTT

clone_size: .
v_call: TRBV4-2
d_call: TRBD2
cdr3_length: 14
j_call: TRBJ2-7
cdr3_aa: CASSPSGNSYEQYF
cdr3_nt: TGTGCCAGCAGCCCAAGCGGGAACTCCTACGAGCAGTACTTC

clone_size: .
v_call: TRBV27
d_call: TRBD1
cdr3_length: 14
j_call: TRBJ1-2
cdr3_aa: CASSLGQGLNGYTF
cdr3_nt: TGTGCCAGCAGTTTGGGACAGGGCCTTAATGGCTACACCTTC

clone_size: .
v_call: TRBV18
d_call: .
cdr3_length: 15
j_call: TRBJ2-5
cdr3_aa: CASSHTGTRQETQYF
cdr3_nt: TGTGCCAGCTCACATACCGGGACAAGACAAGAGACCCAGTACTTC

clone_size: .
v_call: TRBV2
d_call: .
cdr3_length: 11
j_call: TRBJ1-4
cdr3_aa: CASSVKRRLFF
cdr3_nt: TGTGCCAGCAGTGTAAAGAGGAGACTGTTTTTT

clone_size: once
v_call: TRBV29-1
d_call: TRBD1
cdr3_length: 13
j_call: TRBJ1-5
cdr3_aa: CSVNTGVDQPQHF
cdr3_nt: TGCAGCGTCAATACAGGGGTGGATCAGCCCCAGCATTTT

clone_size: .
v_call: TRBV2
d_call: TRBD1
cdr3_length: 15
j_call: TRBJ1-1
cdr3_aa: CASRTFDRGYTEAFF
cdr3_nt: TGTGCCAGCAGAACCTTTGACAGGGGCTACACTGAAGCTTTCTTT

clone_size: .
v_call: TRBV2
d_call: TRBD1
cdr3_length: 14
j_call: TRBJ2-5
cdr3_aa: CASGGQTYQETQYF
cdr3_nt: TGTGCCAGCGGGGGACAGACGTACCAAGAGACCCAGTACTTC

clone_size: .
v_call: TRBV7-9
d_call: TRBD1
cdr3_length: 14
j_call: TRBJ1-2
cdr3_aa: CASSFGTVPQGYTF
cdr3_nt: TGTGCCAGCAGCTTCGGGACAGTCCCACAGGGCTACACCTTC

clone_size: .
v_call: TRBV10-3
d_call: .
cdr3_length: 13
j_call: TRBJ1-1
cdr3_aa: CAISDSTNTEAFF
cdr3_nt: TGTGCCATCAGTGATAGTACTAACACTGAAGCTTTCTTT

clone_size: .
v_call: TRBV7-6
d_call: TRBD1
cdr3_length: 14
j_call: TRBJ1-2
cdr3_aa: CASSPTGGAYGYTF
cdr3_nt: TGTGCCAGCAGCCCCACAGGGGGCGCTTATGGCTACACCTTC

clone_size: .
v_call: TRBV19
d_call: TRBD1
cdr3_length: 16
j_call: TRBJ1-6
cdr3_aa: CASSSPPGQTNSPLHF
cdr3_nt: TGTGCCAGTAGTTCCCCCCCGGGACAGACTAATTCACCCCTCCACTTT

clone_size: medium-sized
v_call: TRBV27
d_call: .
cdr3_length: 13
j_call: TRBJ2-7
cdr3_aa: CASSFAGAHEQYF
cdr3_nt: TGTGCCAGCAGTTTTGCAGGGGCCCACGAGCAGTACTTC

clone_size: .
v_call: TRBV19
d_call: .
cdr3_length: 15
j_call: TRBJ2-7
cdr3_aa: CASSTAGVGAYEQYF
cdr3_nt: TGTGCCAGTAGTACCGCAGGGGTAGGAGCCTACGAGCAGTACTTC

clone_size: .
v_call: TRBV29-1
d_call: TRBD1
cdr3_length: 13
j_call: TRBJ1-1
cdr3_aa: CSVDRGAGGEAFF
cdr3_nt: TGCAGCGTCGACAGGGGGGCCGGCGGTGAAGCTTTCTTT

clone_size: .
v_call: TRBV6-5
d_call: TRBD1
cdr3_length: 11
j_call: TRBJ2-7
cdr3_aa: CASSGQGAQYF
cdr3_nt: TGTGCCAGCAGTGGACAGGGGGCGCAGTACTTC

clone_size: .
v_call: TRBV2
d_call: .
cdr3_length: 15
j_call: TRBJ2-6
cdr3_aa: CASRRGSSGANVLTF
cdr3_nt: TGTGCCAGCCGAAGGGGTTCCTCTGGGGCCAACGTCCTGACTTTC

clone_size: .
v_call: TRBV5-1
d_call: .
cdr3_length: 14
j_call: TRBJ1-2
cdr3_aa: CASSLGLSNYGYTF
cdr3_nt: TGCGCCAGCAGCTTGGGACTGAGCAACTATGGCTACACCTTC

clone_size: .
v_call: TRBV27
d_call: TRBD2
cdr3_length: 16
j_call: TRBJ2-7
cdr3_aa: CASSPLWTRVRYEQYF
cdr3_nt: TGTGCCAGCAGTCCCCTGTGGACTAGAGTTCGGTACGAGCAGTACTTC

clone_size: .
v_call: TRBV6-5
d_call: TRBD1
cdr3_length: 15
j_call: TRBJ1-5
cdr3_aa: CASRSGTGGNQPQHF
cdr3_nt: TGTGCCAGCCGATCCGGGACAGGGGGCAATCAGCCCCAGCATTTT

clone_size: .
v_call: TRBV19
d_call: TRBD1
cdr3_length: 15
j_call: TRBJ1-1
cdr3_aa: CASSTLDRGNTEAFF
cdr3_nt: TGTGCCAGTAGTACCCTGGACAGGGGGAACACTGAAGCTTTCTTT

clone_size: .
v_call: TRBV6-5
d_call: .
cdr3_length: 14
j_call: TRBJ2-7
cdr3_aa: CASTLHQGAYEQYF
cdr3_nt: TGTGCCAGCACTCTACACCAAGGGGCCTACGAGCAGTACTTC

clone_size: once
v_call: TRBV2
d_call: .
cdr3_length: 14
j_call: TRBJ1-1
cdr3_aa: CASSIQGVRTEAFF
cdr3_nt: TGTGCCAGCAGCATACAGGGAGTCAGAACTGAAGCTTTCTTT

clone_size: .
v_call: TRBV5-1
d_call: .
cdr3_length: 14
j_call: TRBJ1-3
cdr3_aa: CASRIQGAGNTIYF
cdr3_nt: TGCGCCAGCAGGATACAGGGTGCCGGAAACACCATATATTTT

clone_size: .
v_call: TRBV15
d_call: .
cdr3_length: 16
j_call: TRBJ2-5
cdr3_aa: CATSRDQGGRQETQYF
cdr3_nt: TGTGCCACCAGCAGAGATCAAGGAGGCAGACAAGAGACCCAGTACTTC

clone_size: once
v_call: TRBV18
d_call: TRBD2
cdr3_length: 14
j_call: TRBJ2-7
cdr3_aa: CASSLAGGPSEQYF
cdr3_nt: TGTGCCAGCTCGCTAGCGGGAGGGCCAAGTGAGCAGTACTTC

clone_size: .
v_call: TRBV18
d_call: TRBD2
cdr3_length: 17
j_call: TRBJ2-5
cdr3_aa: CASSRLGTSGLQETQYF
cdr3_nt: TGTGCCAGCTCACGATTAGGGACTAGCGGGCTCCAAGAGACCCAGTACTTC

clone_size: .
v_call: TRBV11-2
d_call: .
cdr3_length: 16
j_call: TRBJ2-3
cdr3_aa: CASSLGGGVGTDTQYF
cdr3_nt: TGTGCCAGCAGCTTAGGTGGCGGGGTGGGCACAGATACGCAGTATTTT

clone_size: .
v_call: TRBV6-4
d_call: TRBD2
cdr3_length: 16
j_call: TRBJ2-2
cdr3_aa: CASSDRLAGLGGELFF
cdr3_nt: TGTGCCAGCAGTGACCGACTAGCGGGGCTGGGCGGGGAGCTGTTTTTT

clone_size: .
v_call: TRBV19
d_call: .
cdr3_length: 16
j_call: TRBJ1-2
cdr3_aa: CASSRPRQPNLYGYTF
cdr3_nt: TGTGCCAGTAGTAGGCCCAGACAGCCGAACCTTTATGGCTACACCTTC

clone_size: .
v_call: TRBV5-1
d_call: .
cdr3_length: 13
j_call: TRBJ2-1
cdr3_aa: CASSRGSYNEQFF
cdr3_nt: TGCGCCAGCAGTCGGGGTTCCTACAATGAGCAGTTCTTC

clone_size: .
v_call: TRBV6-1
d_call: .
cdr3_length: 14
j_call: TRBJ1-1
cdr3_aa: CASSPRQDPLEAFF
cdr3_nt: TGTGCCAGCAGTCCCCGACAGGATCCGCTCGAAGCTTTCTTT

clone_size: .
v_call: TRBV6-1
d_call: TRBD2
cdr3_length: 16
j_call: TRBJ2-3
cdr3_aa: CASSDIQGGWTDTQYF
cdr3_nt: TGTGCCAGCAGTGATATTCAGGGAGGGTGGACAGATACGCAGTATTTT

clone_size: .
v_call: TRBV14
d_call: .
cdr3_length: 14
j_call: TRBJ1-4
cdr3_aa: CASSQFATNEKLFF
cdr3_nt: TGTGCCAGCAGCCAATTCGCAACTAATGAAAAACTGTTTTTT

clone_size: few
v_call: TRBV10-3
d_call: .
cdr3_length: 15
j_call: TRBJ1-4
cdr3_aa: CAISESTRPNEKLFF
cdr3_nt: TGTGCCATCAGTGAGTCGACCAGGCCCAATGAAAAACTGTTTTTT

clone_size: .
v_call: TRBV7-2
d_call: TRBD2
cdr3_length: 15
j_call: TRBJ2-1
cdr3_aa: CASSLDAGGRNEQFF
cdr3_nt: TGTGCCAGCAGCTTAGACGCGGGGGGGAGGAATGAGCAGTTCTTC

clone_size: .
v_call: TRBV23-1
d_call: .
cdr3_length: 19
j_call: TRBJ2-1
cdr3_aa: CASSQVQGTGTSSYNEQFF
cdr3_nt: TGCGCCAGCAGTCAAGTACAGGGGACCGGGACTTCCTCCTACAATGAGCAGTTCTTC

clone_size: once
v_call: TRBV5-1
d_call: .
cdr3_length: 15
j_call: TRBJ1-1
cdr3_aa: CASSSLGVENTEAFF
cdr3_nt: TGCGCCAGCAGCTCTCTCGGGGTGGAGAACACTGAAGCTTTCTTT

clone_size: once
v_call: TRBV25-1
d_call: .
cdr3_length: 16
j_call: TRBJ2-1
cdr3_aa: CASSEFGGRSLHEQFF
cdr3_nt: TGTGCCAGCAGTGAATTCGGGGGGCGTAGTTTGCATGAGCAGTTCTTC

clone_size: .
v_call: TRBV19
d_call: TRBD1
cdr3_length: 16
j_call: TRBJ2-7
cdr3_aa: CASSKYPGQGTYEQYF
cdr3_nt: TGTGCCAGTAGTAAATACCCGGGACAGGGAACCTACGAGCAGTACTTC

clone_size: once
v_call: TRBV5-4
d_call: TRBD1
cdr3_length: 18
j_call: TRBJ1-5
cdr3_aa: CASGGGDRGHYSNQPQHF
cdr3_nt: TGTGCCAGCGGCGGAGGGGACAGGGGGCATTATAGCAATCAGCCCCAGCATTTT

clone_size: .
v_call: TRBV6-5
d_call: .
cdr3_length: 16
j_call: TRBJ1-2
cdr3_aa: CASSSSPGGYNYGYTF
cdr3_nt: TGTGCCAGCAGTTCCTCTCCTGGGGGCTATAACTATGGCTACACCTTC

clone_size: .
v_call: TRBV14
d_call: .
cdr3_length: 13
j_call: TRBJ1-2
cdr3_aa: CASSQVYSYGYTF
cdr3_nt: TGTGCCAGCAGCCAAGTTTATAGCTATGGCTACACCTTC

clone_size: .
v_call: TRBV5-1
d_call: .
cdr3_length: 14
j_call: TRBJ2-5
cdr3_aa: CASRLAAQVETQYF
cdr3_nt: TGCGCCAGCAGGCTCGCAGCACAGGTAGAGACCCAGTACTTC